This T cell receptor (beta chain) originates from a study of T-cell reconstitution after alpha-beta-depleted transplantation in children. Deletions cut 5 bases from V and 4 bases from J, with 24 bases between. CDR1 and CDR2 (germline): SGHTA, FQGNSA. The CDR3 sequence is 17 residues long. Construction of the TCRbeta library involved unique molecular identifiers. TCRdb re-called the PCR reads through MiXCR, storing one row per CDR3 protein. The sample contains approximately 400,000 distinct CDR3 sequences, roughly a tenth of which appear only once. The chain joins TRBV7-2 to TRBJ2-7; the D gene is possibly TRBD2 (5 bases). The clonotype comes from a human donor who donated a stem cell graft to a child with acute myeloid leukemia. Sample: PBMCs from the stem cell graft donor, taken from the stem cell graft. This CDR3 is CASSPLISGYSPYEQYF. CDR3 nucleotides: TGTGCCAGCAGCCCCTTAATTTCGGGATACTCCCCTTACGAGCAGTACTTC.